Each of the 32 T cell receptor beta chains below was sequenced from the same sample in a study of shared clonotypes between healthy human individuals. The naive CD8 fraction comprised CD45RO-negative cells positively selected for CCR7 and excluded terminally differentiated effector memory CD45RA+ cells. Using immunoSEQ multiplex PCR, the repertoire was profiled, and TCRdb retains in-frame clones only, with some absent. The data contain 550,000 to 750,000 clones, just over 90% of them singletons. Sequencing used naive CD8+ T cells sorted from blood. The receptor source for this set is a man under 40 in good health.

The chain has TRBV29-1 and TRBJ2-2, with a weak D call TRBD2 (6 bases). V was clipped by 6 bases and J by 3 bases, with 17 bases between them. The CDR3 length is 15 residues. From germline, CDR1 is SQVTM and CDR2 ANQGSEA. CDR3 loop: CSVVPRDSYTGELFF. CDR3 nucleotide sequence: TGCAGCGTCGTTCCCAGGGACTCTTACACCGGGGAGCTGTTTTTT.

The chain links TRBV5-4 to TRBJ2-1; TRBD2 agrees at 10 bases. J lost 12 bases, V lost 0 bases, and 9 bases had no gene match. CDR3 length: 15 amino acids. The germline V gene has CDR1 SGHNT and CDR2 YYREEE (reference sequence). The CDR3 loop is CASSLVTSGAEGQFF. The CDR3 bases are TGTGCCAGCAGCTTGGTTACTAGCGGGGCGGAGGGGCAGTTCTTC.

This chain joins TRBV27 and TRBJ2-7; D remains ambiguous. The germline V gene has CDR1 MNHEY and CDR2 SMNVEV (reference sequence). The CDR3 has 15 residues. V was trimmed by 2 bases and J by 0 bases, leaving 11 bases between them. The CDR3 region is CASSLTAYHSYEQYF. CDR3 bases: TGTGCCAGCAGTTTAACGGCTTACCACTCCTACGAGCAGTACTTC.

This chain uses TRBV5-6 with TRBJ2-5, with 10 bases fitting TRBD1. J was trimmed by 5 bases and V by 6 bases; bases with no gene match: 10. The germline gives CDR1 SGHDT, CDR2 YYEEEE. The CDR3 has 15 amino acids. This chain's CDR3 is CASTYMWTGGETQYF. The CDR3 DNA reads TGTGCCAGCACCTACATGTGGACAGGGGGGGAGACCCAGTACTTC.

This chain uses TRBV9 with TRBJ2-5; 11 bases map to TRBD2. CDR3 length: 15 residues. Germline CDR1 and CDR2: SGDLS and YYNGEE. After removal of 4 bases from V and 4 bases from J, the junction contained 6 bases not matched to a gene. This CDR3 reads CASSLTSGGGETQYF. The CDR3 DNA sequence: TGTGCCAGCAGCCTAACTAGCGGGGGTGGAGAGACCCAGTACTTC.

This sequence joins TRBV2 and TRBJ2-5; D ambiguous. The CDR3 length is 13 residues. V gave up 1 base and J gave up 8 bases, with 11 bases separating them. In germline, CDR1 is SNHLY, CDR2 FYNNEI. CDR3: CASSEELQDTQYF. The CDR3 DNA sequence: TGTGCCAGCAGTGAAGAACTCCAGGACACCCAGTACTTC.

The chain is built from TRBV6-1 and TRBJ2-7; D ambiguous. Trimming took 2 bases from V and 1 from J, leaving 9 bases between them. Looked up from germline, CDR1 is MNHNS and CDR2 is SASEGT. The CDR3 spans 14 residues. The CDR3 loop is CASSEISSSYEQYF. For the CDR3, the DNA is TGTGCCAGCAGTGAAATTTCCTCTTCCTACGAGCAGTACTTC.

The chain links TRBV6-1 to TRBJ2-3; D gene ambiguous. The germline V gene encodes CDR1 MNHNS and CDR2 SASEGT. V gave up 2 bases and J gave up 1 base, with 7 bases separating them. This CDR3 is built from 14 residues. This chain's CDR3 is CASSERERTDTQYF. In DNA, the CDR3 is TGTGCCAGCAGTGAAAGGGAACGCACAGATACGCAGTATTTT.

CDR3 loop: CSVPGSGQGAGETQYF. CDR3 nucleotides: TGCAGCGTGCCAGGGTCGGGACAGGGGGCAGGAGAGACCCAGTACTTC. The chain joins TRBV29-1 to TRBJ2-5, with 12 bases that match TRBD1. Per the germline V gene, CDR1 is SQVTM and CDR2 is ANQGSEA. With 6 bases clipped from V and 4 bases from J, the junction kept 12 bases outside the gene matches. The CDR3 loop spans 16 amino acids.

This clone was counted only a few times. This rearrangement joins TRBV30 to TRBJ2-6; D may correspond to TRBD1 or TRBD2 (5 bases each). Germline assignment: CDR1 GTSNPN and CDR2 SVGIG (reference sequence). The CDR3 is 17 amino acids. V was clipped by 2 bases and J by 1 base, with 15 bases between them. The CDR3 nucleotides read TGTGCCTGGAGTAAACGGGACCTCCCATCTGGGGCCAACGTCCTGACTTTC. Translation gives CAWSKRDLPSGANVLTF.

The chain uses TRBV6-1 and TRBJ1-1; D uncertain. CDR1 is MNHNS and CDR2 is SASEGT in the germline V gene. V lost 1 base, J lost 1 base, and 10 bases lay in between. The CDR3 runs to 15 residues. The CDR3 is CASSEEDLGNTEAFF. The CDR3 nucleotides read TGTGCCAGCAGTGAAGAGGACCTGGGGAACACTGAAGCTTTCTTT.

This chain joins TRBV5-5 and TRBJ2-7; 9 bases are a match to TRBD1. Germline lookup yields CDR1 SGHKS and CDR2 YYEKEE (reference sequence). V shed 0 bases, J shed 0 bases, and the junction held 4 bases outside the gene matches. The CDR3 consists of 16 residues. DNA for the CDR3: TGTGCCAGCAGCTTGGGTGGGACAGGGAGCTCCTACGAGCAGTACTTC. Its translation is CASSLGGTGSSYEQYF. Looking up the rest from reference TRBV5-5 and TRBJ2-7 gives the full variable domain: DAGVTQSPTHLIKTRGQQVTLRCSPISGHKSVSWYQQVLGQGPQFIFQYYEKEERGRGNFPDRFSARQFPNYSSELNVNALLLGDSALYLCASSLGGTGSSYEQYFGPGTRLTVT.

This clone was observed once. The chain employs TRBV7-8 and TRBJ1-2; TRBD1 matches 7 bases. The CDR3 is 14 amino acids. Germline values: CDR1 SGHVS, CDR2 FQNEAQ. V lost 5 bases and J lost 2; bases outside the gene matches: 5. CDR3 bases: TGTGCCAGCAGCGCTACGACAGGGAACTATGGCTACACCTTC. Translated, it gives CASSATTGNYGYTF.

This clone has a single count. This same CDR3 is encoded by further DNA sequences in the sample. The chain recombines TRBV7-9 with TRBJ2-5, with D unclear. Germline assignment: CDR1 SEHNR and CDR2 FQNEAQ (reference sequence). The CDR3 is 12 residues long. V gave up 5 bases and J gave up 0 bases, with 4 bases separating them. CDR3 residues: CASSPYQETQYF. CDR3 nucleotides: TGTGCCAGCAGCCCGTACCAAGAGACCCAGTACTTC.

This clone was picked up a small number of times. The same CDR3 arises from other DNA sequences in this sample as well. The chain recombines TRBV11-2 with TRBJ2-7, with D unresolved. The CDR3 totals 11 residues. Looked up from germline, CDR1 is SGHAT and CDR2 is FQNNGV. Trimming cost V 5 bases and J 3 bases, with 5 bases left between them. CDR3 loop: CASSLDYEQYF. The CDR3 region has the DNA TGTGCCAGCAGCCTCGACTACGAGCAGTACTTC. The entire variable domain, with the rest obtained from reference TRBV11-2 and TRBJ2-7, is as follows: EAGVAQSPRYKIIEKRQSVAFWCNPISGHATLYWYQQILGQGPKLLIQFQNNGVVDDSQLPKDRFSAERLKGVDSTLKIQPAKLEDSAVYLCASSLDYEQYFGPGTRLTVT.

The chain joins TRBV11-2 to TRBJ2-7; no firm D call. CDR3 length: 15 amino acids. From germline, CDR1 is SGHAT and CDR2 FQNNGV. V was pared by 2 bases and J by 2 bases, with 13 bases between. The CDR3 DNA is TGTGCCAGCAGCTTAATAGAAGACCCGGCCTACGAGCAGTACTTC. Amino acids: CASSLIEDPAYEQYF.

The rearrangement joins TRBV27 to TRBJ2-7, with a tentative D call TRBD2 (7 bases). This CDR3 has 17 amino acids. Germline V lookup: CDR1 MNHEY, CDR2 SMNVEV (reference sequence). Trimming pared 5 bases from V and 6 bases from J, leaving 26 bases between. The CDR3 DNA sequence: TGTGCCAGCAGTCCCACCGCGGGGGCAGGGTACACGGGCGAGCAGTACTTC. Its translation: CASSPTAGAGYTGEQYF.

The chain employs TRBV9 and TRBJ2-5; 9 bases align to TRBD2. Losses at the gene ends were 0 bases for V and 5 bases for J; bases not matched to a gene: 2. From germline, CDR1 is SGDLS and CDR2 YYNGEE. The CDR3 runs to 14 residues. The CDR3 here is CASSVETSGETQYF. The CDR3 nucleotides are TGTGCCAGCAGCGTAGAAACTAGCGGGGAGACCCAGTACTTC. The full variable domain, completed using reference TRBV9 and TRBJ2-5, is DSGVTQTPKHLITATGQRVTLRCSPRSGDLSVYWYQQSLDQGLQFLIQYYNGEERAKGNILERFSAQQFPDLHSELNLSSLELGDSALYFCASSVETSGETQYFGPGTRLLVL.

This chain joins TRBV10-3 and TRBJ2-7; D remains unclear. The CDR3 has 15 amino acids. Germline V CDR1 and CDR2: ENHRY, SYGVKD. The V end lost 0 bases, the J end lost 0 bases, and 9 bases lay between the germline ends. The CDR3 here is CAISESFRSSYEQYF. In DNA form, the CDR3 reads TGTGCCATCAGTGAGTCGTTCAGGAGCTCCTACGAGCAGTACTTC.

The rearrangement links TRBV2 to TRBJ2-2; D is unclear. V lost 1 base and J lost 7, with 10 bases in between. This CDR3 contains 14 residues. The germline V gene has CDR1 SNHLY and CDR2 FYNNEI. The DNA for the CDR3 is TGTGCCAGCAGTGAAGGGGAAGGGATCGGGGAGCTGTTTTTT. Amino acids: CASSEGEGIGELFF.

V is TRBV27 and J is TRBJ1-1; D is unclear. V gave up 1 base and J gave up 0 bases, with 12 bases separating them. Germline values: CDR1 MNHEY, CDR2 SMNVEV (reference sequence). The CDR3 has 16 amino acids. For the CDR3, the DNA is TGTGCCAGCAGTTTATGGGCAGTGACCATGAACACTGAAGCTTTCTTT. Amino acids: CASSLWAVTMNTEAFF.

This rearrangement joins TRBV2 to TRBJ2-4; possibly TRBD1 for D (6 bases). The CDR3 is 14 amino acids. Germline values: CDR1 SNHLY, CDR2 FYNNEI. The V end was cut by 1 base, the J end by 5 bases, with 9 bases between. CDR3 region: CASSEGSGENIQYF. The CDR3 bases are TGTGCCAGCAGTGAAGGGTCAGGGGAAAACATTCAGTACTTC.

CDR3 in amino acids: CASSQGANYEQFF. The CDR3 DNA follows: TGCGCCAGCAGCCAAGGGGCCAATTATGAGCAGTTCTTC. This chain uses TRBV4-3 with TRBJ2-1; unclear D gene. The CDR3 is made up of 13 amino acids. With 1 base removed from V and 8 bases from J, the gap between germline ends came to 9 bases. Germline V CDR1 and CDR2: LGHNA, YSLEER.

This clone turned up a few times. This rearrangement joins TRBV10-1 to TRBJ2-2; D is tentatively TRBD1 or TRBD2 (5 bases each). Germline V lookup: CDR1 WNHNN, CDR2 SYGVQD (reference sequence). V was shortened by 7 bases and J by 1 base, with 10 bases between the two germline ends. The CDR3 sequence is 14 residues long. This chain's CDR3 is CASTGTLNTGELFF. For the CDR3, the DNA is TGCGCCAGCACCGGGACGTTGAACACCGGGGAGCTGTTTTTT.

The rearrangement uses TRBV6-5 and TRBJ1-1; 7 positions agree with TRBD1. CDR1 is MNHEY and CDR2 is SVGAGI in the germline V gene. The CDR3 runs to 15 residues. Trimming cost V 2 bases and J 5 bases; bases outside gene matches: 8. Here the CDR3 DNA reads TGTGCCAGCAGTTACGATGCAGGGGGGGGAACTGAAGCTTTCTTT. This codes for CASSYDAGGGTEAFF.

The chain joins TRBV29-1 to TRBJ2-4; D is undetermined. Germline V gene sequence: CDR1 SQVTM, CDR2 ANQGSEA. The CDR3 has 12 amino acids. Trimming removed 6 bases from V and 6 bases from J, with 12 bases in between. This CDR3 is CSVVGFLNIQYF. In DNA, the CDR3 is TGCAGCGTAGTCGGGTTTCTAAACATTCAGTACTTC.

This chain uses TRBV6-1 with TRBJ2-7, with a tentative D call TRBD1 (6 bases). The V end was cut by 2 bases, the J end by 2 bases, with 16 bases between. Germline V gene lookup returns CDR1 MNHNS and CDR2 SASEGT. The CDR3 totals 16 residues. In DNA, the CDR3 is TGTGCCAGCAGTGAAAGGGGCGGACAGAATCCCTACGAGCAGTACTTC. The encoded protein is CASSERGGQNPYEQYF.

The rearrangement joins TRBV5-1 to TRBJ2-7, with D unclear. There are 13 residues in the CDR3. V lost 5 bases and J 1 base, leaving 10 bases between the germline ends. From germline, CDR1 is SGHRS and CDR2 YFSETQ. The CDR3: CASRPAQSYEQYF. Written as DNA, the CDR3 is TGCGCCAGCAGACCGGCCCAGTCCTACGAGCAGTACTTC.

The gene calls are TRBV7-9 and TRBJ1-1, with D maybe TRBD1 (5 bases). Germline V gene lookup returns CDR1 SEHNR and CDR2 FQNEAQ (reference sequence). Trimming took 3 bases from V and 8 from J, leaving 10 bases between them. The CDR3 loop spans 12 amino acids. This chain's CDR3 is CASSLDNPEAFF. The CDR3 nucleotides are TGTGCCAGCAGCTTGGACAACCCAGAAGCTTTCTTT.

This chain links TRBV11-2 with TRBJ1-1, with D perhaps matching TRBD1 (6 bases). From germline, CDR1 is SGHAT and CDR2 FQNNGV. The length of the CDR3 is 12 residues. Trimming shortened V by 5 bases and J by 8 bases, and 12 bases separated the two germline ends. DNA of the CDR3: TGTGCCAGCAGCCATGAGGGGGGAGAAGCTTTCTTT. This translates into CASSHEGGEAFF.

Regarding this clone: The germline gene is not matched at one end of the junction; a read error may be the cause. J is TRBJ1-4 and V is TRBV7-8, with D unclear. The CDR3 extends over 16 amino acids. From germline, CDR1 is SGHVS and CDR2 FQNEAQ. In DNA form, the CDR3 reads TGTGCCAGCAGATTAGGGCTGGGTCGTGTGAATGAAAAACTGTTTTTT. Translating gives CASRLGLGRVNEKLFF.

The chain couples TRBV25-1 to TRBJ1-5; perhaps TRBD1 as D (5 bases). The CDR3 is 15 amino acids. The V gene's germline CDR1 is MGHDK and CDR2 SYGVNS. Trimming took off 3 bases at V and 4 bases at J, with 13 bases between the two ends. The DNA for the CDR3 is TGTGCCAGCAGTGATACCCAGGGCCCTAATCAGCCCCAGCATTTT. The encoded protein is CASSDTQGPNQPQHF. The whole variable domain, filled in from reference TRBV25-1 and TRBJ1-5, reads EADIYQTPRYLVIGTGKKITLECSQTMGHDKMYWYQQDPGMELHLIHYSYGVNSTEKGDLSSESTVSRIRTEHFPLTLESARPSHTSQYLCASSDTQGPNQPQHFGDGTRLSIL.